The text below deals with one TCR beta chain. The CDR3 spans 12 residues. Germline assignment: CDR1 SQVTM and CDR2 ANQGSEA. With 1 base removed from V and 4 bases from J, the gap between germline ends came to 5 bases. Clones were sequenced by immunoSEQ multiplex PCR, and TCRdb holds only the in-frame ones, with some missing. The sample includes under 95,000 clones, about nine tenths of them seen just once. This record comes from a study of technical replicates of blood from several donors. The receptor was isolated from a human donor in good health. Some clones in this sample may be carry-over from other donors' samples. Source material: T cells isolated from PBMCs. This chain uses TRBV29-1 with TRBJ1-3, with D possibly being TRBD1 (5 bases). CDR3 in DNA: TGCAGCGTTGAAGGACAGGGAAACACCATATATTTT. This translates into CSVEGQGNTIYF.